This TCR beta chain derives from a study of OX40 agonist ivuxolimab in advanced cancers. Sequencing was performed with immunoSEQ multiplex PCR; in TCRdb, only in-frame clones are kept and a portion is missing. The table lists tens of thousands of clones, 89% of them singletons, with around 1% in the top ten. Autoimmune disease history or systemic immunosuppression led to patients being barred. This specimen was CD4+ or CD8+ T cells sorted from blood, taken in a trial of the OX40 agonist ivuxolimab. The receptor was isolated from an adult with an advanced solid tumor such as melanoma, head and neck, liver or kidney cancer.

This chain's CDR3 is CAWSVTGPSNQPQHF. In DNA form, the CDR3 reads TGTGCCTGGAGTGTAACCGGGCCTAGCAATCAGCCCCAGCATTTT. The chain uses TRBV30 and TRBJ1-5; the D is unclear. Trimming removed 0 bases at V and 0 bases at J, with 9 bases between. Germline values: CDR1 GTSNPN, CDR2 SVGIG (reference sequence). This CDR3 is built from 15 residues.